Listed below are T cell receptor beta chains from one sample, sequenced in a study of shared clonotypes between healthy human individuals. The method was immunoSEQ multiplex PCR; TCRdb's version includes in-frame clones alone and lacks a portion of them. The sample contains about 490,000 clones, over 65% of which appear only once. Sequencing used PBMCs. The receptors here all came from a woman between 35 and 50 years old in good health. Some clones in this sample may be carry-over from other donors' samples. Each CDR3 is given without its conserved first and last residue.

v_call cdr3_aa
TRBV10-3 AISEGLEYQETQY
TRBV2 ASSPQGAEAF
TRBV5-1 ASSLNGQGGNQPQH
TRBV28 AVGVPSNQPQH
TRBV9 ASSVGGFGNTEAF
TRBV28 ASSFGPGIRKHGYT
TRBV19 ASSIDRTPTSGYT
TRBV2 ASSVGVGQKAF
TRBV6-5 ASSYSTGPGQPQH
TRBV30 AWSLGLDEQY
TRBV20-1 SASSYNEQF
TRBV28 ASRTTGTTYEQY
TRBV28 ASKKGAVDNYGYT
TRBV6-1 ASSEHVAIPDGYT
TRBV27 ASSLQSNQPQH
TRBV7-3 AGSKLASETQY
TRBV28 ASSGLAGLETQY
TRBV6-4 ASSWDRASGNTIY
TRBV28 ASSPPPF
TRBV5-1 ASSSETGRNTGELF
TRBV5-1 ASSPGGSAYEQY
TRBV27 ASRGTGVAGYT
TRBV4-1 ASSGRGRLAANYEQY
TRBV5-1 ASSLVGNQPQH
TRBV14 ASSQVGTEAF
TRBV19 ASSAETGTAGYT
TRBV5-1 ASSPRTSPEETQY
TRBV2 ASRPGTSGEYEQF
TRBV2 ASNSEGIDTQY
TRBV28 ASTSQAGRGREQY
TRBV7-9 ASSKDSTDTQY
TRBV7-6 ASSRVVGEKLF
TRBV29-1 SVGQNGYGYT
TRBV6-4 ASTSTGTEAF
TRBV7-3 ASSLKRAGELF
TRBV5-1 ASSPGTGLNEQF
TRBV5-1 ASSLRAEPPEQY
TRBV2 AARGLAGEPDTQY
TRBV10-3 AISEPGTGTDTQY
TRBV4-1 ASSQDGGLFSYNEQF
TRBV4-2 ASSHVGGDNSGNTIY
TRBV19 ASSIFTKTGGYGYT
TRBV10-3 AITSTAPGTGSSYNEQF
TRBV29-1 SVRKTGPPNEKLF